This T cell receptor beta chain was found in a study of cytomegalovirus exposure and HLA in healthy donors. Vbeta (60) and Jbeta (13) primers were used in the PCR. Sequenced by immunoSEQ multiplex PCR; TCRdb stores in-frame clones only, minus some. The data show approximately 100,000 clones, with roughly 80% seen just once and roughly 4% held by the top ten. The J segment lost 6 bases and the V segment lost 4 bases, leaving 15 bases of the junction unmatched. The CDR3 spans 17 residues. Germline V gene sequence: CDR1 MGHRA, CDR2 YSYEKL. Sequencing used PBMCs. This receptor was taken from a man aged 40-55 years in good health and CMV-seronegative. The V call is TRBV4-1, the J call TRBJ2-3; 8 bases agree with TRBD2. The CDR3: CASSPPGGAGATDTQYF. The CDR3 DNA sequence: TGCGCCAGCAGCCCCCCCGGGGGAGCGGGGGCCACGGATACGCAGTATTTT.